The source of this TCR beta chain is a study of shared clonotypes between healthy human individuals. In the study's own analysis: Filtering of immunoSEQ junctional sequences could not match full-length read filtering. Repertoires were generated with immunoSEQ multiplex PCR, while TCRdb's copy carries only in-frame clones and drops some. That table furnishes V, J and clone size, whereas the DNA furnished D and trimming. The sample records some 2.4 million clones, 90% to 95% being singletons. A word on this clone: The antigen is not known.

The study, taken as a whole, reports: Four donors showed sharing of around 5% of naive CD4 clonotypes.

Germline V CDR1 and CDR2: SNHLY, FYNNEI. This CDR3 is 15 amino acids long. Trimming removed 5 bases from V and 2 bases from J; junction bases left unmatched: 6. Sequenced input: naive CD4+ T cells from PBMCs. The subset: CD45RA+ positively selected. The clonotype comes from a man aged 18 to 29 in good health. Some clones in this sample may be carry-over from other donors' samples. The chain uses TRBV2 and TRBJ1-5; 7 bases match TRBD1. The CDR3 sequence is CASSLDRAGNQPQHF. CDR3 in DNA: TGTGCCAGCAGTTTAGACAGGGCTGGCAATCAGCCCCAGCATTTT.